This entry features one TCR beta chain sequence. Antigen specificity is unknown. Trimming took off 2 bases at V and 5 bases at J, with 5 bases between the two ends. Germline lookup yields CDR1 SGHTA and CDR2 FQGNSA. The CDR3 contains 12 residues. This record comes from a study of OX40 agonist ivuxolimab in advanced cancers. Study at large: Head and neck, renal cell, melanoma or hepatocellular carcinoma were the cancers that dose-escalation patients had. There were three patients with partial responses, one having hepatocellular carcinoma and two cutaneous melanoma. Findings and limits, study-wide: Antigen targets of the expanded peripheral T cells went undetermined.

Sequenced by immunoSEQ multiplex PCR; TCRdb stores in-frame clones only, minus some. This table has 80,000 to 100,000 clones, approximately 93% appearing once. Patients who had autoimmune disease history or got systemic immunosuppression were left out. The source of this sequence is an adult with an advanced solid tumor such as melanoma, head and neck, liver or kidney cancer. This chain links TRBV7-2 with TRBJ2-3, with D unresolved. Sample: CD4+ or CD8+ T cells sorted from blood, taken in a trial of the OX40 agonist ivuxolimab. CDR3 bases: TGTGCCAGCAGCTTAATCAGAGATACGCAGTATTTT. Residues: CASSLIRDTQYF.